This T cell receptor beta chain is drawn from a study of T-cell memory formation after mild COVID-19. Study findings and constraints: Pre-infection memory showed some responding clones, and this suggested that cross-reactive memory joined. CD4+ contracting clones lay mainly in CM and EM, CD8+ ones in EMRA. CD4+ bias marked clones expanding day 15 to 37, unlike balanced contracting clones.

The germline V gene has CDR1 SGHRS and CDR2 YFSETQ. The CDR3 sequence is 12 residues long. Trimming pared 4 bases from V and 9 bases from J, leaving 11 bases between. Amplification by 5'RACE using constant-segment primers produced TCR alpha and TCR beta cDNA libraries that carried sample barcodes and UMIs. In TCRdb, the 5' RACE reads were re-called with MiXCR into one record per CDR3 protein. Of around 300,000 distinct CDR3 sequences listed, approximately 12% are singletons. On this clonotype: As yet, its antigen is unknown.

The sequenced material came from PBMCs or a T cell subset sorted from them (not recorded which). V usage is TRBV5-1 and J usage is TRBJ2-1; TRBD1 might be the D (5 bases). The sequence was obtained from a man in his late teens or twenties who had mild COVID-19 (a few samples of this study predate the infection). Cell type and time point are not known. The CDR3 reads CASSPEDSEQFF. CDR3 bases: TGCGCCAGCAGCCCAGAAGACAGTGAGCAGTTCTTC.